A single sample gave rise to the 16 T cell receptor beta chains below, sequenced in a study of blood T cell repertoires in COVID-19. Using immunoSEQ multiplex PCR, the repertoire was profiled, and TCRdb retains in-frame clones only, with some absent. The data contain 250,000 to 300,000 clones, 80% to 90% of them singletons. The sequencing sample was made of peripheral blood. These receptors were obtained from a woman in her 70s with COVID-19, enrolled during active disease.

V and J are TRBV5-1 and TRBJ2-6; D possibly corresponds to TRBD1 (6 bases). V lost 2 bases and J 2 bases, leaving 17 bases between the germline ends. Germline CDR1 SGHRS, CDR2 YFSETQ. This CDR3 comprises 18 residues. The CDR3 region is CASSFVKDSLAGANVLTF. The DNA of the CDR3 is TGCGCCAGCAGCTTCGTAAAGGACAGCCTTGCTGGGGCCAACGTCCTGACTTTC. Looking up the rest from reference TRBV5-1 and TRBJ2-6 gives the full variable domain: KAGVTQTPRYLIKTRGQQVTLSCSPISGHRSVSWYQQTPGQGLQFLFEYFSETQRNKGNFPGRFSGRQFSNSRSEMNVSTLELGDSALYLCASSFVKDSLAGANVLTFGAGSRLTVL.

The chain couples TRBV6-5 to TRBJ1-6; 9 positions match TRBD1. Germline CDR1 and CDR2: MNHEY and SVGAGI. V dropped 4 bases and J dropped 7; count of bases not matched to a gene: 5. The CDR3 extends over 15 amino acids. This chain's CDR3 is CASSWRQGENSPLHF. The CDR3 bases are TGTGCCAGCAGTTGGAGACAGGGGGAAAATTCACCCCTCCACTTT.

This rearrangement joins TRBV10-3 to TRBJ1-4; 12 bases are shared with TRBD1. Germline CDR1 is ENHRY and CDR2 is SYGVKD. This CDR3 is 15 amino acids long. V lost 6 bases to trimming and J lost 5 bases; unmatched junction nucleotides: 4. The CDR3 spells CAISAGTGGNEKLFF. The CDR3 DNA reads as TGTGCCATCAGCGCCGGGACAGGGGGCAATGAAAAACTGTTTTTT.

The chain has TRBV3-1 (or the pseudogene TRBV3-2) and TRBJ2-1, with a possible D match to TRBD2 (6 bases). The CDR3 spans 12 residues. Per the germline V gene, CDR1 is LGHDT and CDR2 is YNNKEL (reference sequence). V lost 2 bases and J lost 14, with 13 bases in between. The CDR3 is CASSQNFREEFF. The CDR3, as DNA: TGTGCCAGCAGCCAAAACTTCAGGGAGGAGTTCTTC.

The J gene is TRBJ1-4, the V gene TRBV9; 8 bases fit TRBD1. The length of the CDR3 is 16 residues. Germline V gene sequence: CDR1 SGDLS, CDR2 YYNGEE. V shed 0 bases, J shed 8 bases, and the junction held 9 bases outside the gene matches. The CDR3 loop is CASSVAPGQVFEKLFF. DNA of the CDR3: TGTGCCAGCAGCGTAGCCCCGGGACAGGTTTTCGAAAAACTGTTTTTT.

The CDR3 sequence: CASSTRTGEDTEAFF. The DNA of the CDR3 is TGTGCCAGCAGCACCCGGACAGGAGAAGACACTGAAGCTTTCTTT. The V call is TRBV11-1, the J call TRBJ1-1; 7 nucleotides match TRBD1. The CDR3 is 15 amino acids. Germline CDR1 and CDR2: SGHAT and FQDESV (reference sequence). The V gene end was trimmed by 5 bases and the J gene end by 3 bases; junction bases not matched to a gene: 9.

The chain employs TRBV5-8 and TRBJ1-1; weak D call: TRBD1 (6 bases). The CDR3 consists of 14 residues. CDR1 is SGHTS, CDR2 YDEGEE, per germline. V was trimmed by 7 bases and J by 5 bases, leaving 18 bases between them. This CDR3 reads CASAWGRGITEAFF. DNA for the CDR3: TGTGCCAGCGCCTGGGGCAGGGGTATTACTGAAGCTTTCTTT.

The J gene is TRBJ2-3, the V gene TRBV9, with TRBD2 matching over 11 bases. This CDR3 has 16 residues. Trimming cost V 4 bases and J 3 bases; bases outside gene matches: 7. CDR1 SGDLS and CDR2 YYNGEE come from the germline V gene. The CDR3 DNA reads as TGTGCCAGCAGCAAACTAGCGGGAGAAGGTACAGATACGCAGTATTTT. Protein: CASSKLAGEGTDTQYF.

This clone was seen only a few times. The chain combines TRBV28 with TRBJ1-2; TRBD1 aligns across 7 bases. The CDR3 runs 13 residues. Germline V CDR1 and CDR2: MDHEN, SYDVKM. The V gene end was trimmed by 6 bases and the J gene end by 2 bases; junction bases not matched to a gene: 3. The CDR3 nucleotides are TGTGCCAGCAGAAAGACAGGGAACTATGGCTACACCTTC. Translated: CASRKTGNYGYTF.

V gene TRBV24-1 combines with J gene TRBJ1-5; the match to TRBD1 covers 7 bases. The J segment lost 11 bases and the V segment lost 4 bases, leaving 7 bases of the junction unmatched. In germline, CDR1 is KGHDR, CDR2 SFDVKD. This CDR3 contains 13 residues. CDR3 sequence reads: CATSDGTDQAQHF. CDR3 nucleotide sequence: TGTGCCACCAGTGACGGGACAGACCAGGCCCAGCATTTT.

V and J are TRBV9 and TRBJ1-6; possibly TRBD1 for D (6 bases). This CDR3 region has 14 residues. Trimming took 0 bases from V and 9 from J, leaving 10 bases between them. Germline V gene lookup returns CDR1 SGDLS and CDR2 YYNGEE. The CDR3 is CASSVEQGSSPLHF. The DNA for the CDR3 is TGTGCCAGCAGCGTAGAACAGGGTTCTTCACCCCTCCACTTT.

V is TRBV7-9 and J is TRBJ2-1; 9 bases fit TRBD2. The CDR3 covers 16 residues. J was trimmed by 4 bases and V by 7 bases; bases with no gene match: 11. Looked up from germline, CDR1 is SEHNR and CDR2 is FQNEAQ (reference sequence). CDR3 sequence (DNA): TGTGCCAGCACCAACACCATAGCGGGAGAATACAATGAGCAGTTCTTC. Protein product: CASTNTIAGEYNEQFF.

V gene TRBV18 combines with J gene TRBJ2-7, with TRBD1 matching over 10 bases. Germline V gene sequence: CDR1 KGHSH, CDR2 LQKENI. CDR3 length: 14 residues. With 5 bases clipped from V and 5 bases from J, the junction kept 6 bases outside the gene matches. The CDR3 loop reads CASSTDRGHDEQYF. The CDR3 nucleotides read TGTGCCAGCTCAACAGACAGGGGGCACGACGAGCAGTACTTC.

The gene calls are TRBV7-9 and TRBJ1-5; D is undetermined. CDR1 SEHNR and CDR2 FQNEAQ come from the germline V gene (reference sequence). Trimming cost V 5 bases and J 4 bases, with 9 bases left between them. The CDR3 has 13 residues. The CDR3 sequence: CASSEDGNQPQHF. In DNA, the CDR3 is TGTGCCAGCAGCGAGGATGGGAATCAGCCCCAGCATTTT.

This clone was counted a single time. The gene calls are TRBV3-1 (or the pseudogene TRBV3-2) and TRBJ2-1; D perhaps matches TRBD2 (6 bases). CDR3 length: 12 amino acids. Trimming removed 4 bases at V and 8 bases at J, with 9 bases between. Germline values: CDR1 LGHDT, CDR2 YNNKEL (reference sequence). For the CDR3, the DNA is TGTGCCAGCAGCCCTCCTAGCGATGAGCAGTTCTTC. It specifies CASSPPSDEQFF.

The rearrangement uses TRBV6-4 and TRBJ1-2, with TRBD1 matching over 8 bases. With V trimmed by 6 bases and J by 8 bases, 14 bases remained unmatched. The CDR3 contains 15 residues. Germline values: CDR1 MRHNA, CDR2 SNTAGT. CDR3 bases: TGTGCCAGCAGCCCAGGACAGGGTCTTTTCTACGGCTACACCTTC. Its translation: CASSPGQGLFYGYTF.